The 24 T cell receptor beta chains presented below share a single source sample, sequenced in a study of CD8 T cells in Susac syndrome (dated by TCRdb to the late 2010s). Library preparation was by the immunoSEQ multiplex PCR assay. RNA was extracted using the RNeasy kit, and about 0.45 to 1 ug of the RNA was reverse transcribed with random hexamers. TCRdb trimmed public reads at Q25 via fastp, called clones via MiXCR and kept in-frame beta chains. Rows with a matching CDR3 protein are joined into one entry that keeps the most common DNA and genes. The sample table records more than 200,000 distinct CDR3 sequences; 93% of these occur just once. Of the sample, less than 0.075% is held by the ten largest clones. The specimen was CD4+ T cells from PBMCs. Source of these receptors: a human donor with multiple sclerosis.

V usage is TRBV6-1 and J usage is TRBJ1-4; the match to TRBD1 covers 8 bases. Germline V CDR1 and CDR2: MNHNS, SASEGT. The CDR3 contains 15 residues. V was pared by 3 bases and J by 7 bases, with 7 bases of the junction left unmatched. The CDR3, as DNA: TGTGCCAGCAGTGAGTTACAGGGGGAAGGTGAAAAACTGTTTTTT. Translated: CASSELQGEGEKLFF.

This chain joins TRBV23-1 and TRBJ2-3; D assignment may be TRBD1 or TRBD2 (5 bases each). TRBV23-1 has ORF status, its function being uncertain. The CDR3 spans 18 residues. V lost 0 bases and J 3 bases, leaving 19 bases between the germline ends. The CDR3 bases are TGCGCCAGCAGTCAATCGGGAGTAGGGGAGTGTGGGACAGATACGCAGTATTTT. This codes for CASSQSGVGECGTDTQYF.

The chain has TRBV29-1 and TRBJ1-4; D remains ambiguous. Trimming pared 4 bases from V and 7 bases from J, leaving 10 bases between. The CDR3 covers 12 residues. Per germline, CDR1 SQVTM and CDR2 ANQGSEA. The CDR3 region is CSVGRGGEKLFF. In nucleotides, the CDR3 is TGCAGCGTTGGGAGAGGTGGTGAAAAACTGTTTTTT.

The chain uses TRBV19 and TRBJ2-5; TRBD1 matches 8 bases. Trimming took 3 bases from V and 1 from J; bases not matched to a gene: 7. CDR1 LNHDA and CDR2 SQIVND come from the germline V gene (reference sequence). This CDR3 contains 16 residues. The CDR3 DNA reads TGTGCCAGTAGTATTTCAGGACAGGGAGGCCAAGAGACCCAGTACTTC. Translation: CASSISGQGGQETQYF.

This clonotype was observed a single time. The chain couples TRBV2 to TRBJ2-2; D is possibly TRBD1 (5 bases). CDR1 and CDR2 (germline): SNHLY, FYNNEI. V lost 7 bases, J lost 1 base, and 19 bases lay in between. The CDR3 has 17 amino acids. The CDR3 loop reads CASKLDLGQGNTGELFF. The CDR3 region has the DNA TGTGCCAGCAAGCTGGACCTAGGGCAGGGGAACACCGGGGAGCTGTTTTTT.

This chain joins TRBV7-2 and TRBJ2-1, with D hard to call. Trimming removed 2 bases from V and 10 bases from J, with 6 bases in between. Germline V lookup: CDR1 SGHTA, CDR2 FQGNSA. This CDR3 comprises 11 residues. The DNA for the CDR3 is TGTGCCAGCAGCTTACGGTGGGAGCAGTTCTTC. It codes for CASSLRWEQFF.

The chain employs TRBV2 and TRBJ2-1; D is unresolved. The CDR3 loop spans 15 amino acids. Deletions cut 0 bases from V and 4 bases from J, with 10 bases between. CDR1 is SNHLY, CDR2 FYNNEI, per germline. CDR3 nucleotides: TGTGCCAGCAGTGAAGCAAGGTCCCAGTACAATGAGCAGTTCTTC. This gives the protein CASSEARSQYNEQFF.

The genes are TRBV28 and TRBJ2-1, with 10 bases identical to TRBD2. The CDR3 has 15 residues. The V gene's germline CDR1 is MDHEN and CDR2 SYDVKM. The V and J ends lost 6 bases and 9 bases, in that order; junction bases with no gene match: 11. The CDR3 nucleotides are TGTGCCAGCAGACATCAGCGGGGGGGAGATGGTGAGCAGTTCTTC. The encoded protein is CASRHQRGGDGEQFF.

The chain has TRBV28 and TRBJ2-2; D not resolved. This CDR3 has 13 amino acids. CDR1 MDHEN and CDR2 SYDVKM come from the germline V gene. Deletions cut 8 bases from V and 1 base from J, with 8 bases between. CDR3 protein: CASYRVNTGELFF. CDR3 DNA: TGTGCCAGCTATAGGGTGAACACCGGGGAGCTGTTTTTT.

The chain employs TRBV4-1 and TRBJ1-5, with unresolved D. CDR1 MGHRA and CDR2 YSYEKL come from the germline V gene. This CDR3 contains 15 residues. The V end was cut by 0 bases, the J end by 7 bases, with 13 bases between. The CDR3 sequence is CASSQDPLSSQPQHF. The CDR3 bases are TGCGCCAGCAGCCAAGATCCCCTCAGTTCCCAGCCCCAGCATTTT.

The rearrangement uses TRBV11-2 and TRBJ2-1; D gene ambiguous. The V end was cut by 7 bases, the J end by 6 bases, with 13 bases between. The CDR3 consists of 13 residues. Germline loops: CDR1 SGHAT, CDR2 FQNNGV. This CDR3 reads CASNIQWANEQFF. The DNA of the CDR3 is TGTGCCAGCAATATACAATGGGCCAATGAGCAGTTCTTC. Complete variable domain (other parts from reference TRBV11-2 and TRBJ2-1): EAGVAQSPRYKIIEKRQSVAFWCNPISGHATLYWYQQILGQGPKLLIQFQNNGVVDDSQLPKDRFSAERLKGVDSTLKIQPAKLEDSAVYLCASNIQWANEQFFGPGTRLTVL.

The chain recombines TRBV9 with TRBJ2-3, with D possibly being TRBD2 (5 bases). The CDR3 runs to 14 residues. V lost 8 bases to trimming and J lost 4 bases, with 17 bases between them. Looked up from germline, CDR1 is SGDLS and CDR2 is YYNGEE. CDR3 bases: TGTGCCAGACTAACTCCAGAAGCGGCAGATACGCAGTATTTT. Residues: CARLTPEAADTQYF.

This sequence joins TRBV29-1 and TRBJ1-5; D gene uncertain. The ends were cut back, 4 bases at V and 4 bases at J, with 11 bases in the middle. CDR3 size: 13 residues. The germline V gene encodes CDR1 SQVTM and CDR2 ANQGSEA. This CDR3 reads CSVVTQLNQPQHF. The CDR3 DNA reads TGCAGCGTTGTTACTCAGTTAAATCAGCCCCAGCATTTT.

The gene calls are TRBV5-6 and TRBJ2-6; the D is unclear. The V and J ends lost 0 bases and 1 base respectively, with 5 bases between them. The germline V gene has CDR1 SGHDT and CDR2 YYEEEE. CDR3 length: 15 amino acids. Here the CDR3 reads CASSLADSGANVLTF. The CDR3 DNA follows: TGTGCCAGCAGCTTGGCCGATTCTGGGGCCAACGTCCTGACTTTC.

This chain joins TRBV19 and TRBJ2-3; D is ambiguous. V dropped 5 bases and J dropped 4 bases, with 16 bases sitting between them. CDR1 is LNHDA and CDR2 is SQIVND in the germline V gene (reference sequence). The CDR3 loop spans 15 amino acids. The CDR3 DNA is TGTGCCAGTAGTTTCCGACACCAACGGGCAGATACGCAGTATTTT. Its protein product is CASSFRHQRADTQYF.

The chain carries TRBV14 and TRBJ1-2, with 9 bases lining up with TRBD1. Germline V gene lookup returns CDR1 SGHDN and CDR2 FVKESK. The CDR3 totals 15 residues. With V trimmed by 6 bases and J by 4 bases, 9 bases remained unmatched. The CDR3, as DNA: TGTGCCAGCAGGCCGCACCGGGACAGGGCCTATGGCTACACCTTC. The encoded protein is CASRPHRDRAYGYTF.

The chain uses TRBV5-5 and TRBJ2-7; 8 nucleotides match TRBD2. With V trimmed by 1 base and J by 3 bases, 6 bases remained unmatched. Germline V gene data show CDR1 as SGHKS and CDR2 as YYEKEE (reference sequence). The CDR3 spans 15 residues. Here the CDR3 DNA reads TGTGCCAGCAGCTTGAACCCGGCGGGGGGCTACGAGCAGTACGTC. This sequence encodes CASSLNPAGGYEQYV.

This clonotype was seen only once. The chain employs TRBV5-5 and TRBJ2-5; unclear D gene. The CDR3 sequence is 15 residues long. V was pared by 1 base and J by 2 bases, with 12 bases between. Germline V gene data show CDR1 as SGHKS and CDR2 as YYEKEE (reference sequence). The DNA of the CDR3 is TGTGCCAGCAGCTTGTTACTTCGGATGCAAGAGACCCAGTACTTC. Translation gives CASSLLLRMQETQYF.

J is TRBJ1-2 and V is TRBV4-1; D gene uncertain. Looked up from germline, CDR1 is MGHRA and CDR2 is YSYEKL. The CDR3 is 15 amino acids. The ends were cut back, 0 bases at V and 2 bases at J, with 10 bases in the middle. This chain's CDR3 is CASSQEGQANYGYTF. The CDR3 DNA sequence: TGCGCCAGCAGCCAAGAAGGGCAGGCGAACTATGGCTACACCTTC.

The rearrangement links TRBV20-1 to TRBJ1-1; D call uncertain. Germline V lookup: CDR1 DFQATT, CDR2 SNEGSKA (reference sequence). V gave up 3 bases and J gave up 10 bases, with 18 bases separating them. CDR3 size: 13 residues. The CDR3 loop reads CSASLRADSGAFF. CDR3 DNA sequence: TGCAGTGCTAGCTTGAGGGCGGATTCGGGAGCTTTCTTT.

V is TRBV27 and J is TRBJ2-7; 8 bases are shared with TRBD1. This CDR3 contains 15 residues. Germline CDR1 reads MNHEY; CDR2 reads SMNVEV (reference sequence). The V segment lost 5 bases and the J segment 3 bases; nucleotides outside the gene matches: 9. CDR3 sequence: CASSRTGRPLYEQYF. DNA of the CDR3: TGTGCCAGCAGTCGGACAGGGAGACCTCTCTACGAGCAGTACTTC.

The genes are TRBV6-1 and TRBJ2-3; TRBD1 is a possible D gene (5 bases). Germline CDR1 and CDR2: MNHNS and SASEGT. Trimming removed 2 bases from V and 2 bases from J, with 14 bases in between. The CDR3 covers 16 residues. The CDR3 DNA follows: TGTGCCAGCAGTGAAAGCTTTGGCAGGGCCACAGATACGCAGTATTTT. Protein sequence: CASSESFGRATDTQYF.

The count of this clonotype is one. The chain employs TRBV4-1 and TRBJ2-3, with D possibly matching TRBD2 (7 bases). Germline V CDR1 and CDR2: MGHRA, YSYEKL. This CDR3 is 17 amino acids long. The V end was cut by 8 bases, the J end by 3 bases, with 24 bases between. In DNA, the CDR3 is TGCGCCAGCTGGGGTAGGTGGGGGGGCGTGAAGACAGATACGCAGTATTTT. Amino acids: CASWGRWGGVKTDTQYF.

The rearrangement uses TRBV23-1 and TRBJ1-5, with D possibly matching TRBD1 (6 bases). TRBV23-1 is classed as an ORF, of uncertain function. V was clipped by 6 bases and J by 4 bases, with 19 bases between them. The CDR3 totals 16 residues. This CDR3 reads CASRPGQGVRNQPQHF. The CDR3 nucleotides read TGCGCCAGCAGGCCGGGACAAGGGGTAAGGAATCAGCCCCAGCATTTT.